These 11 T cell receptor beta chains were all obtained from the same sample, sequenced in a study of response to subunit inactivated influenza vaccine. In TCRdb, the RT-PCR reads were re-called with MiXCR into one record per CDR3 protein. This table has about 530,000 distinct CDR3 sequences, about 12% appearing once. The source was PBMCs from blood, collected on the day of vaccination. These receptors were obtained from a man aged 50-59 years who received an inactivated influenza vaccine.

This chain joins TRBV5-1 and TRBJ2-7, with 8 bases identical to TRBD1. Trimming at V came to 0 bases and at J to 4 bases, leaving 3 bases not matched to a gene. Germline CDR1 reads SGHRS; CDR2 reads YFSETQ. The CDR3 is made up of 14 amino acids. CDR3 in amino acids: CASSLDRDRYEQYF. The CDR3 region has the DNA TGCGCCAGCAGCTTGGACAGGGACAGGTACGAGCAGTACTTC.

This clonotype turned up a few times. The J gene is TRBJ2-3, the V gene TRBV5-1; 7 nucleotides match TRBD2. Germline V gene sequence: CDR1 SGHRS, CDR2 YFSETQ. The V segment lost 0 bases and the J segment 2 bases; nucleotides outside the gene matches: 6. The CDR3 runs to 16 residues. The CDR3 loop reads CASSLGPAGNTDTQYF. DNA for the CDR3: TGCGCCAGCAGCTTGGGGCCAGCGGGGAACACAGATACGCAGTATTTT.

This clonotype was counted between two and nine times. The chain carries TRBV4-2 and TRBJ2-7, with D unresolved. Trimming stripped 0 bases from V and 3 bases from J, with 15 bases between. The CDR3 has 16 amino acids. CDR1 is LGHNA, CDR2 YNFKEQ, per germline. The CDR3 spells CASSQDPRSPDYEQYF. The CDR3 coding sequence is TGTGCCAGCAGCCAAGATCCCAGGAGTCCCGACTACGAGCAGTACTTC.

The chain joins TRBV6-5 to TRBJ2-3; TRBD2 agrees at 7 bases. The CDR3 contains 15 residues. With 4 bases clipped from V and 0 bases from J, the junction kept 4 bases outside the gene matches. Per the germline V gene, CDR1 is MNHEY and CDR2 is SVGAGI. This chain's CDR3 is CASSWGGSSTDTQYF. CDR3 in DNA: TGTGCCAGCAGTTGGGGGGGGTCTAGCACAGATACGCAGTATTTT.

This chain joins TRBV20-1 and TRBJ2-1; no clear D gene. V was shortened by 5 bases and J by 4 bases, with 15 bases between the two germline ends. The germline V gene has CDR1 DFQATT and CDR2 SNEGSKA (reference sequence). This CDR3 spans 14 amino acids. The CDR3 sequence is CSAPGSEDYNEQFF. The CDR3 DNA reads as TGCAGTGCTCCCGGGTCAGAGGATTACAATGAGCAGTTCTTC.

This clonotype was found many times. This chain connects TRBV5-5 to TRBJ2-1, with TRBD1 matching over 9 bases. The J segment lost 10 bases and the V segment lost 4 bases, leaving 15 bases of the junction unmatched. Germline CDR1 and CDR2: SGHKS and YYEKEE (reference sequence). The CDR3 runs 16 residues. Here the CDR3 DNA reads TGTGCCAGCAGCACGTCCTTTGGGACAGGGTTTGCGGAGCAGTTCTTC. Translating it yields CASSTSFGTGFAEQFF.

This rearrangement joins TRBV2 to TRBJ2-2; 11 bases fit TRBD2. Germline values: CDR1 SNHLY, CDR2 FYNNEI. The CDR3 is made up of 16 amino acids. Germline trimming cut 6 bases from V and 1 base from J; bases unmatched to any gene: 4. CDR3 bases: TGTGCCAGCAGAATCGGGACTAGCGGGAACACCGGGGAGCTGTTTTTT. This codes for CASRIGTSGNTGELFF.

The chain links TRBV5-1 to TRBJ2-1, with 9 nucleotides matching TRBD1. J was trimmed by 8 bases and V by 5 bases; bases with no gene match: 11. This CDR3 is built from 15 residues. Germline values: CDR1 SGHRS, CDR2 YFSETQ. The DNA of the CDR3 is TGCGCCAGCAGACGTGCGGGACAGGGAGTCGATGAGCAGTTCTTC. The encoded protein is CASRRAGQGVDEQFF.

This chain connects TRBV29-1 to TRBJ2-7; D is perhaps TRBD1 or TRBD2 (5 bases each). The CDR3 length is 15 residues. V dropped 1 base and J dropped 1 base, with 14 bases sitting between them. Germline loops: CDR1 SQVTM, CDR2 ANQGSEA. CDR3 amino acids: CSVEGQGVGSYEQYF. The CDR3 coding sequence is TGCAGCGTTGAAGGGCAGGGAGTGGGGTCCTACGAGCAGTACTTC.

This clonotype was detected only a few times. V usage is TRBV20-1 and J usage is TRBJ2-5; perhaps TRBD2 as D (5 bases). CDR3 length: 12 amino acids. Germline CDR1 is DFQATT and CDR2 is SNEGSKA (reference sequence). Between the trimmed V and J ends, which lost 5 bases and 9 bases, there was a span of 16 bases. The CDR3 nucleotides read TGCAGTGCTCAGAATCAAGAGAGGGCCCAGTACTTC. It encodes CSAQNQERAQYF.

This clonotype was seen only a few times. The genes are TRBV5-1 and TRBJ2-3; D possibly uses TRBD1 or TRBD2 (5 bases each). Germline V lookup: CDR1 SGHRS, CDR2 YFSETQ. Trimming took off 4 bases at V and 3 bases at J, with 15 bases between the two ends. The CDR3 length is 15 residues. The CDR3 here is CASSLRDVRTDTQYF. Here the CDR3 DNA reads TGCGCCAGCAGCCTAAGGGACGTTAGGACAGATACGCAGTATTTT.